The 17 T cell receptor beta chains presented below share a single source sample, sequenced in a study of cytomegalovirus exposure and HLA in healthy donors. A multiplex PCR was run with 60 Vbeta primers and 13 Jbeta primers. Produced via immunoSEQ multiplex PCR; TCRdb's table is partial and in-frame only. Of about 120,000 clones in the sample, over 70% were seen once. The sample comprised PBMCs. The receptors come from a woman in her 50s in good health and CMV-seronegative.

The genes are TRBV6-9 and TRBJ2-1; D might be TRBD2 (6 bases). V gave up 11 bases and J gave up 2 bases, with 16 bases separating them. The CDR3 has 14 residues. The V gene's germline CDR1 is MNHGY and CDR2 SVAAGI. The CDR3 coding sequence is TGTGCCGGTGGGCAGCGGGTCCCCTACAATGAGCAGTTCTTC. This sequence encodes CAGGQRVPYNEQFF.

J is TRBJ2-1 and V is TRBV13, with D unresolved. V gave up 4 bases and J gave up 0 bases, with 13 bases separating them. Germline V CDR1 and CDR2: PRHDT, FYEKMQ (reference sequence). This CDR3 spans 16 amino acids. The CDR3 DNA follows: TGTGCCAGCAGCTCCCACCACTTAAGCTCCTACAATGAGCAGTTCTTC. This codes for CASSSHHLSSYNEQFF.

The chain is built from TRBV7-9 and TRBJ2-2, with D possibly TRBD1 on 5 matching bases. Germline V CDR1 and CDR2: SEHNR, FQNEAQ (reference sequence). The CDR3 has 17 amino acids. The germline V and J ends were trimmed by 0 bases and 4 bases, with 15 bases remaining between them. The CDR3 region is CASSLAGPRQGTGELFF. CDR3 in DNA: TGTGCCAGCAGCTTAGCGGGTCCCCGGCAGGGCACCGGGGAGCTGTTTTTT. Based on the CDR3 plus reference TRBV7-9 and TRBJ2-2, the full variable domain is DTGVSQNPRHKITKRGQNVTFRCDPISEHNRLYWYRQTLGQGPEFLTYFQNEAQLEKSRLLSDRFSAERPKGSFSTLEIQRTEQGDSAMYLCASSLAGPRQGTGELFFGEGSRLTVL.

This chain connects TRBV28 to TRBJ1-1; D is uncertain. Germline V gene sequence: CDR1 MDHEN, CDR2 SYDVKM. The V end lost 5 bases, the J end lost 3 bases, and 19 bases lay between the germline ends. The CDR3 runs 16 residues. The CDR3 DNA is TGTGCCAGCAGTGCCCTAGGAATGACGGAAGACACTGAAGCTTTCTTT. Protein product: CASSALGMTEDTEAFF.

This clone was seen only once. V usage is TRBV6-6 and J usage is TRBJ2-5; a weak D match, TRBD2 (6 bases). Germline lookup yields CDR1 MNHNY and CDR2 SVGAGI (reference sequence). This CDR3 spans 16 amino acids. The germline V and J ends were trimmed by 2 bases and 1 base, with 14 bases remaining between them. In DNA form, the CDR3 reads TGTGCCAGCAGTTACCGGTCGGGAGACTCCCAAGAGACCCAGTACTTC. As protein: CASSYRSGDSQETQYF.

This chain links TRBV5-1 with TRBJ2-1; D might be TRBD2 (5 bases). The germline V gene has CDR1 SGHRS and CDR2 YFSETQ. Trimming took off 4 bases at V and 9 bases at J, with 23 bases between the two ends. The CDR3 is 16 residues long. DNA of the CDR3: TGCGCCAGCAGCCGGCGTGTCGGGGTGGGAGTTGGTGAGCAGTTCTTC. It translates to CASSRRVGVGVGEQFF.

This clone was recorded a few times. This chain links TRBV30 with TRBJ2-3, with a possible D match to TRBD2 (5 bases). The ends were cut back, 2 bases at V and 6 bases at J, with 9 bases in the middle. The CDR3 is 12 residues long. Germline-derived CDR1 and CDR2 are GTSNPN and SVGIG (reference sequence). The CDR3: CAWSPGSDTQYF. Here the CDR3 DNA reads TGTGCCTGGAGTCCGGGGTCGGATACGCAGTATTTT.

This sequence joins TRBV2 and TRBJ1-2; D is ambiguous. Germline-derived CDR1 and CDR2 are SNHLY and FYNNEI. V gave up 0 bases and J gave up 4 bases, with 12 bases separating them. This CDR3 has 15 amino acids. The chain's CDR3 is CASSEAFQATYGYTF. DNA of the CDR3: TGTGCCAGCAGTGAAGCTTTCCAGGCGACCTATGGCTACACCTTC.

The J gene is TRBJ1-1, the V gene TRBV19; perhaps TRBD1 as D (5 bases). The CDR3 contains 11 residues. V was shortened by 9 bases and J by 11 bases, with 16 bases between the two germline ends. The germline CDR1 and CDR2 sequences are LNHDA and SQIVND (reference sequence). CDR3 DNA: TGTGCCAGCATCCTTCAGGGTCGGGCTTTCTTT. Encoded protein: CASILQGRAFF.

This clone was counted a few times. This chain links TRBV11-2 with TRBJ2-3, with TRBD1 identical over 7 bases. This CDR3 contains 19 residues. The germline V gene has CDR1 SGHAT and CDR2 FQNNGV. The trim removed 2 bases at V and 7 bases at J, leaving 21 bases unmatched. The CDR3 loop is CASSLNALSLRDRANTQYF. As DNA, the CDR3 is TGTGCCAGCAGCTTAAATGCGCTGTCCCTTCGAGACAGGGCCAATACGCAGTATTTT.

Details on this clone: The sample carries other DNA sequences with the same CDR3. The chain combines TRBV28 with TRBJ2-2, with TRBD2 matching 10 bases. V lost 2 bases and J lost 3; bases outside the gene matches: 0. The V gene's germline CDR1 is MDHEN and CDR2 SYDVKM. This CDR3 is 15 amino acids long. CDR3 nucleotides: TGTGCCAGCAGTTTAAGCGGGAGGGACACCGGGGAGCTGTTTTTT. This encodes CASSLSGRDTGELFF.

This rearrangement joins TRBV11-2 to TRBJ2-3; no clear D gene. Trimming took 0 bases from V and 2 from J, leaving 9 bases between them. This CDR3 contains 15 residues. Germline lookup yields CDR1 SGHAT and CDR2 FQNNGV. The CDR3 DNA is TGTGCCAGCAGCTTAGAACCACGAGACACAGATACGCAGTATTTT. It is translated as CASSLEPRDTDTQYF.

The CDR3 nucleotides read TGTGCCAGCAGTGAATCACAGGGTCTAGGGGTTAGTGAGACCCAGTACTTC. Its translation is CASSESQGLGVSETQYF. This sequence joins TRBV28 and TRBJ2-5, with a possible D match to TRBD1 (6 bases). The V end lost 5 bases, the J end lost 5 bases, and 24 bases lay between the germline ends. Per germline, CDR1 MDHEN and CDR2 SYDVKM. This CDR3 comprises 17 residues.

DNA of the CDR3: TGTGCCAGCAGTTACTCAGGGAGCCACGAGCAGTACTTC. It is translated as CASSYSGSHEQYF. V is TRBV6-5 and J is TRBJ2-7; weak D call: TRBD2 (5 bases). V dropped 0 bases and J dropped 5 bases, with 8 bases sitting between them. CDR1 and CDR2 from the germline V gene are MNHEY and SVGAGI. The CDR3 has 13 residues.

V and J are TRBV7-2 and TRBJ2-7; 11 bases are a match to TRBD2. This CDR3 is built from 16 residues. V lost 5 bases, J lost 2 bases, and 8 bases stayed unmatched. Per germline, CDR1 SGHTA and CDR2 FQGNSA. The CDR3 region is CASSPLAGGGPYEQYF. As DNA, the CDR3 is TGTGCCAGCAGCCCTTTAGCGGGAGGGGGCCCCTACGAGCAGTACTTC.

This clone was picked up one time. This sequence joins TRBV30 and TRBJ1-2; tentatively, D is TRBD1 (5 bases). This CDR3 region has 11 residues. V lost 0 bases, J lost 10 bases, and 9 bases lay in between. CDR1 GTSNPN and CDR2 SVGIG come from the germline V gene (reference sequence). The CDR3 DNA sequence: TGTGCCTGGAGTGTCGGACACCTCTACACCTTC. Translated: CAWSVGHLYTF.

This clone was recorded a few times. The chain uses TRBV7-7 and TRBJ2-2; 7 positions agree with TRBD2. The CDR3 runs 14 residues. Germline lookup yields CDR1 SSHAT and CDR2 FNYEAQ (reference sequence). Here the CDR3 DNA reads TGTGCTAGCTCCCTAGCGGCCAACACCGGGGAGCTGTTTTTT. Translated: CASSLAANTGELFF.